This TCR beta chain was recorded in a study of beta chain features in type 1 diabetes. Expressed TCRB transcripts were sequenced after all isolated RNA was converted to cDNA. Sequencing was performed with immunoSEQ multiplex PCR; in TCRdb, only in-frame clones are kept and a portion is missing. The data show a few hundred thousand clones, with around 10% seen just once and about 0.015% held by the top ten. Sequencing used naive CD4+ T cells from blood. This clonotype was sampled from a woman aged 25 to 39 in good health.

CDR3 sequence: CASSQGQDNEQFF. CDR3 nucleotides: TGTGCCAGCAGCCAGGGACAGGACAATGAGCAGTTCTTC. This chain connects TRBV7-2 to TRBJ2-1; the match to TRBD1 covers 8 bases. CDR3 length equals 13 residues. With 5 bases clipped from V and 5 bases from J, the junction kept 2 bases outside the gene matches. Germline V lookup: CDR1 SGHTA, CDR2 FQGNSA.